These 18 T cell receptor beta chains were all obtained from the same sample, sequenced in a study of Graves' ophthalmopathy and Graves' hyperthyroidism. Amplifying from RNA transcripts, the study obtained TCR beta CDR3 regions. HTBI primers were employed in first-round RT-PCR, then a second-round multiplex PCR followed. TCRdb redid the calling of the multiplex PCR reads with MiXCR, one entry per CDR3 protein. Among hundreds of thousands of distinct CDR3 sequences listed, 20% to 25% were seen once. What was sequenced was peripheral blood. The source of these receptors is a woman aged 18-30 years with stable Graves' hyperthyroidism.

This clonotype was detected many times. This rearrangement joins TRBV6-2 or TRBV6-3 to TRBJ1-5; D is undetermined. Trimming cost V 3 bases and J 7 bases, with 10 bases left between them. CDR1 and CDR2 (germline): MNHEY, SVGEGT. CDR3 size: 13 residues. CDR3 loop: CASSYEVVQPQHF. In nucleotides, the CDR3 is TGTGCCAGCAGTTATGAGGTCGTCCAGCCCCAGCATTTT.

This clonotype was recorded at least ten times. V usage is TRBV28 and J usage is TRBJ1-5; 7 bases line up with TRBD1. This CDR3 has 17 residues. V gave up 6 bases and J gave up 1 base; unmatched junction bases: 12. Germline CDR1 reads MDHEN; CDR2 reads SYDVKM. CDR3 sequence reads: CASRLEKGAASNQPQHF. The CDR3 region has the DNA TGTGCCAGCAGGCTAGAAAAGGGGGCAGCCAGCAATCAGCCCCAGCATTTT.

The sample holds many counts of this clonotype. V is TRBV6-2 or TRBV6-3 and J is TRBJ2-2; 10 bases agree with TRBD1. CDR1 is MNHEY, CDR2 SVGEGT, per germline. The CDR3 runs to 17 residues. V was pared by 0 bases and J by 3 bases, with 4 bases of the junction left unmatched. In DNA, the CDR3 is TGTGCCAGCAGTTACTCGAGGGACAGGGGATACACCGGGGAGCTGTTTTTT. Protein sequence: CASSYSRDRGYTGELFF.

This clonotype was observed at least ten times. DNA of the CDR3: TGCAGTGTTTCCCGGGACACTGCTAACTATGGCTACACCTTC. Translated: CSVSRDTANYGYTF. The chain combines TRBV20-1 with TRBJ1-2, with D possibly matching TRBD1 (6 bases). Per germline, CDR1 DFQATT and CDR2 SNEGSKA (reference sequence). CDR3 length: 14 amino acids. Trimming pared 7 bases from V and 0 bases from J, leaving 15 bases between.

In its sample, this clonotype was seen many times. The rearrangement uses TRBV6-4 and TRBJ1-2; 7 nucleotides line up with TRBD1. With 2 bases clipped from V and 4 bases from J, the junction kept 13 bases outside the gene matches. The CDR3 totals 17 residues. Germline-derived CDR1 and CDR2 are MRHNA and SNTAGT. CDR3 protein: CASSDPRGDRAPYGYTF. CDR3 DNA sequence: TGTGCCAGCAGTGACCCCCGGGGAGACAGGGCCCCCTATGGCTACACCTTC.

In its sample, this clonotype was seen many times. V and J are TRBV11-1 and TRBJ2-7, with TRBD1 as a possible D gene (5 bases). With 5 bases removed from V and 2 bases from J, the gap between germline ends came to 10 bases. Looked up from germline, CDR1 is SGHAT and CDR2 is FQDESV (reference sequence). This CDR3 region has 13 residues. The CDR3 sequence is CASSPVGAYEQYF. CDR3 DNA sequence: TGTGCCAGCAGCCCCGTAGGGGCCTACGAGCAGTACTTC.

This clonotype was found many times. The gene calls are TRBV20-1 and TRBJ2-5; the D gene could be TRBD1 or TRBD2 (5 bases each). Germline CDR1 and CDR2: DFQATT and SNEGSKA (reference sequence). The CDR3 runs 15 residues. The V end lost 1 base, the J end lost 2 bases, and 14 bases lay between the germline ends. Here the CDR3 reads CSARAGARSQETQYF. The CDR3 bases are TGCAGTGCTAGAGCCGGGGCTCGCAGTCAAGAGACCCAGTACTTC.

There are a few counts of this clonotype. The V gene is TRBV30, the J gene TRBJ1-1; 8 positions match TRBD1. After removal of 4 bases from V and 4 bases from J, the junction contained 5 bases not matched to a gene. The CDR3 is made up of 13 amino acids. Germline V gene lookup returns CDR1 GTSNPN and CDR2 SVGIG (reference sequence). The CDR3 coding sequence is TGTGCCTGGATTAACAGGGGGAGCACTGAAGCTTTCTTT. Protein: CAWINRGSTEAFF.

In its sample, this clonotype was seen many times. This chain uses TRBV15 with TRBJ1-1; D not certain. CDR1 and CDR2 (germline): LNHNV, YYDKDF (reference sequence). The CDR3 spans 16 residues. V was pared by 0 bases and J by 1 base, with 12 bases between. CDR3 DNA: TGTGCCACCAGCAGAGATCGGGCAGGAAAGAACACTGAAGCTTTCTTT. It translates to CATSRDRAGKNTEAFF.

Ten or more counts support this clonotype. The chain joins TRBV25-1 to TRBJ2-6, with 8 bases lining up with TRBD1. V lost 5 bases, J lost 4 bases, and 4 bases stayed unmatched. The CDR3 spans 15 residues. The germline V gene has CDR1 MGHDK and CDR2 SYGVNS. The CDR3 region is CASSYRGKGANVLTF. In DNA, the CDR3 is TGTGCCAGCAGTTACAGGGGGAAAGGGGCCAACGTCCTGACTTTC.

V usage is TRBV7-2 and J usage is TRBJ2-2; TRBD1 aligns across 7 bases. Germline V gene data show CDR1 as SGHTA and CDR2 as FQGNSA. Losses at the gene ends were 5 bases for V and 5 bases for J; bases not matched to a gene: 8. This CDR3 is built from 15 residues. This CDR3 reads CASSGRQGRTGELFF. CDR3 in DNA: TGTGCCAGCAGCGGACGACAGGGTAGGACCGGGGAGCTGTTTTTT.

The chain carries TRBV18 and TRBJ2-7, with 7 bases lining up with TRBD1. Per the germline V gene, CDR1 is KGHSH and CDR2 is LQKENI. V was clipped by 6 bases and J by 3 bases; unmatched bases: 8. The CDR3 contains 14 residues. The CDR3 is CASSSGTVNYEQYF. In nucleotides, the CDR3 is TGTGCCAGCTCTTCGGGGACAGTCAACTACGAGCAGTACTTC.

This clonotype was observed a few times. The chain couples TRBV5-1 to TRBJ2-5; D is uncertain. CDR1 is SGHRS and CDR2 is YFSETQ in the germline V gene. The CDR3 spans 14 residues. Trimming took 1 base from V and 2 from J, leaving 9 bases between them. CDR3 bases: TGCGCCAGCAGCTTGTATGGGAATCAAGAGACCCAGTACTTC. Its protein product is CASSLYGNQETQYF.

The chain is built from TRBV19 and TRBJ1-6; D gene ambiguous. The V and J ends lost 9 bases and 8 bases respectively, with 14 bases between them. Germline loops: CDR1 LNHDA, CDR2 SQIVND (reference sequence). The CDR3 length is 13 residues. CDR3 residues: CASGVRRDSPLHF. Here the CDR3 DNA reads TGTGCCAGCGGGGTGAGACGGGATTCACCCCTCCACTTT. Variable domain in full (rest from reference TRBV19 and TRBJ1-6): DGGITQSPKYLFRKEGQNVTLSCEQNLNHDAMYWYRQDPGQGLRLIYYSQIVNDFQKGDIAEGYSVSREKKESFPLTVTSAQKNPTAFYLCASGVRRDSPLHFGNGTRLTVT.

This chain links TRBV20-1 with TRBJ1-5, with a weak D call TRBD1 (6 bases). V shed 2 bases and J shed 6 bases, with 14 bases lying between them. The CDR3 spans 14 residues. Germline V gene data show CDR1 as DFQATT and CDR2 as SNEGSKA (reference sequence). The CDR3 spells CSARWAGGSQPQHF. For the CDR3, the DNA is TGCAGTGCTAGATGGGCGGGGGGCTCTCAGCCCCAGCATTTT.

This clonotype was found many times. V usage is TRBV20-1 and J usage is TRBJ2-5, with a tentative D call TRBD2 (6 bases). The V and J ends lost 3 bases and 5 bases respectively, with 16 bases between them. The CDR3 extends over 14 amino acids. CDR1 DFQATT and CDR2 SNEGSKA come from the germline V gene (reference sequence). The CDR3 region has the DNA TGCAGTGCTAGCCAGGCGGGAAAGCGGGAGACCCAGTACTTC. This sequence encodes CSASQAGKRETQYF.

Points on this clonotype: Being one base from a much bigger clone, this may be a read error. This sequence joins TRBV20-1 and TRBJ1-1; 7 bases are a match to TRBD1. CDR3 length: 14 amino acids. Germline loops: CDR1 DFQATT, CDR2 SNEGSKA (reference sequence). CDR3 in DNA: TGCAGTGCTAAGCAGGGGGTGGGAGAAACTGAAACTTCCTTT. It translates to CSAKQGVGETETSF.

The chain links TRBV20-1 to TRBJ2-7, with 7 positions matching TRBD1. The J segment lost 3 bases and the V segment lost 3 bases, leaving 5 bases of the junction unmatched. The CDR3 spans 13 residues. Germline V CDR1 and CDR2: DFQATT, SNEGSKA (reference sequence). The CDR3 nucleotides are TGCAGTGCTAGGGCCGGGACAGTCTACGAGCAGTACTTC. Its protein product is CSARAGTVYEQYF.